The sequence of this TCR beta chain was determined in a study of shared clonotypes between healthy human individuals. Assay runs were performed at deep level. TCRdb keeps only in-frame clones here, not all; method: immunoSEQ multiplex PCR. In the table there are hundreds of thousands of clones, about 96% of which are singletons. Input material: naive CD4+ T cells sorted from blood. Subset: CD45RA+ positively selected. The TCR was taken from a woman in her 30s in good health.

This chain's CDR3 is CASSPLGRASGQPQHF. Written as DNA, the CDR3 is TGTGCCAGCAGCCCGTTAGGTCGGGCCTCGGGACAGCCCCAGCATTTT. The chain couples TRBV28 to TRBJ1-5; D unresolved. The CDR3 totals 16 residues. CDR1 MDHEN and CDR2 SYDVKM come from the germline V gene. V was cut by 6 bases and J by 7 bases, with 22 bases left in between.